At least ten counts were recorded for the clone carrying this TCR beta chain. Its antigen is not identified. Construction of TCR beta libraries relied on iRepertoire HTBI primers and on Arm-PCR targeting CDR3 regions. A single record per CDR3 protein comes from TCRdb applying MiXCR to the multiplex PCR reads. This table holds over 400,000 distinct CDR3 sequences, 14% found once. The data belong to a study of regulatory T cells in long-lasting Graves disease. The CDR3 is 15 residues long. Germline V gives CDR1 SNHLY, CDR2 FYNNEI. V gave up 5 bases and J gave up 4 bases; unmatched junction bases: 6. Whole-study results and caveats: The sample size was small, and this may have reduced accuracy.

Time point specified: newly diagnosed GD, antithyroid drugs for less than 3 months. PBMCs were the source of the RNA used for TCR sequencing. These data were also filed under a second study, of T cells in Graves' hyperthyroidism and ophthalmopathy. That source reports: Patients aged 18 to 65 had newly diagnosed hyperthyroidism lasting under 2 months.

The material sequenced was peripheral blood mononuclear cells (PBMCs), taken at new diagnosis, from a patient treated with antithyroid drugs. This clonotype was sampled from a woman in her forties or fifties with Graves disease. The chain combines TRBV2 with TRBJ2-5, with 11 bases lining up with TRBD2. The CDR3 protein is CASSTSGRSAETQYF. The CDR3 DNA is TGTGCCAGCAGTACTAGCGGGAGATCGGCAGAGACCCAGTACTTC.